This T cell receptor beta chain was captured in a study of blood T cells in healthy people across ages. A second PCR, run for about 7 to 11 cycles, used a sample-barcoded 5' primer plus a J-beta primer mix. TCRdb re-called the 5' RACE reads with MiXCR, one entry per CDR3 protein. The table lists over 1,200,000 distinct CDR3 sequences, roughly 59% of them singletons. CDR3 size: 19 residues. Unmatched junction bases numbered 16, after V lost 4 bases and J lost 5 bases. Germline V gene sequence: CDR1 SGHDN, CDR2 FVKESK. This clonotype originated in a man aged 18 to 29 in good health. Input material: blood. This chain links TRBV14 with TRBJ2-1, with TRBD2 identical over 11 bases. The CDR3 loop is CASSRPLAGGPPLNNEQFF. CDR3 nucleotide sequence: TGTGCCAGCAGCCGGCCCCTAGCGGGGGGCCCACCCCTGAACAATGAGCAGTTCTTC.